The clone carrying this T cell receptor (beta chain) has a single count. These data originate in a study of blood T cell repertoires in COVID-19. Background on the study: From T cells, B-cell-depleted T cells, or PBMCs came the material, which was cDNA or gDNA.

Trimming removed 0 bases at V and 6 bases at J, with 17 bases between. The CDR3 is 16 residues long. The germline gives CDR1 SNHLY, CDR2 FYNNEI. How the authors handled the data: Estimated nucleated cell counts came from reference gene primer amplification. The assay was immunoSEQ multiplex PCR, and TCRdb's table has in-frame clones only and misses some. The V and J calls and clone size were taken over from that table, and D and trimming were inferred from the DNA. The sample records under 250,000 clones, about four fifths being singletons. The receptor's source is a woman aged 40 to 50 with acute COVID-19. The chain is built from TRBV2 and TRBJ1-2, with D unclear. Source material: PBMCs or T cells enriched from blood (not recorded which). The CDR3 DNA follows: TGTGCCAGCAGTGAAGCACGGGCGCGGGTCCCTAATGGCTACACCTTC. Translation gives CASSEARARVPNGYTF.